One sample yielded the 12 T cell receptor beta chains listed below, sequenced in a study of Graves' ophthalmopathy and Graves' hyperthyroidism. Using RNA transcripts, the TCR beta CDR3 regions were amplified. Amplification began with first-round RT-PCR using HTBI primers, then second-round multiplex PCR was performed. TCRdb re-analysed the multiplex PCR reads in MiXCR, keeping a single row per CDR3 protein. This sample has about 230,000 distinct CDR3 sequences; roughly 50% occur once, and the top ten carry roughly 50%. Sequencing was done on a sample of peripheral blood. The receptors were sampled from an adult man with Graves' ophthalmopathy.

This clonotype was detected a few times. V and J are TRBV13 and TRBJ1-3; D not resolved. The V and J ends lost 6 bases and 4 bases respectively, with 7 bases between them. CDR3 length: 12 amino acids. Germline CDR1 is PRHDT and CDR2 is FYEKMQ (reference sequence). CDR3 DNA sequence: TGTGCCAGCAGGGCCACAGGAAACACCATATATTTT. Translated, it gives CASRATGNTIYF.

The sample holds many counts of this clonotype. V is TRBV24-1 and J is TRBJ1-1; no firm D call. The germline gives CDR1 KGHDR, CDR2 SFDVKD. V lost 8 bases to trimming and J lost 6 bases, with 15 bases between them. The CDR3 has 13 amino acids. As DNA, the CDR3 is TGTGCCACCAAAGGAACCCCCGCCTCTGAAGCTTTCTTT. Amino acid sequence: CATKGTPASEAFF.

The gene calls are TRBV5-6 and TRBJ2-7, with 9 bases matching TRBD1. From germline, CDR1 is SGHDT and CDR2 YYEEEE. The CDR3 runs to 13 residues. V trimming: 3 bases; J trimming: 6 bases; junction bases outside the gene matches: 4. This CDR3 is CASSWDRASEQYF. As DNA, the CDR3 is TGTGCCAGCAGCTGGGACAGGGCCAGCGAGCAGTACTTC.

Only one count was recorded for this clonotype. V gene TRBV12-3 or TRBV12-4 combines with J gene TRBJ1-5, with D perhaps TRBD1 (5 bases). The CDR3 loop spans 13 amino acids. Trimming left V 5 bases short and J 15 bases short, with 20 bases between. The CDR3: CASSGTSGPHRHF. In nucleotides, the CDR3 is TGTGCCAGCAGTGGGACTAGCGGGCCTCACCGGCATTTT.

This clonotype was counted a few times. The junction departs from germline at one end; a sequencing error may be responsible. Here the CDR3 DNA reads TGTGCCAGCAGCTATTATAACTATGGCCACACCTTC. It specifies CASSYYNYGHTF. The chain joins TRBV7-2 to TRBJ1-2; no clear D. The CDR3 extends over 12 amino acids. Germline lookup yields CDR1 SGHTA and CDR2 FQGNSA.

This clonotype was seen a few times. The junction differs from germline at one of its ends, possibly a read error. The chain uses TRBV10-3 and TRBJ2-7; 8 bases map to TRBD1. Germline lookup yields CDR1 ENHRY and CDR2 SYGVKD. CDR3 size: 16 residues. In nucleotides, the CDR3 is TGTGCCAGCAGTTACTACCCGGACAGGGAAAGGGGCGAGCAGTACTTC. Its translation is CASSYYPDRERGEQYF.

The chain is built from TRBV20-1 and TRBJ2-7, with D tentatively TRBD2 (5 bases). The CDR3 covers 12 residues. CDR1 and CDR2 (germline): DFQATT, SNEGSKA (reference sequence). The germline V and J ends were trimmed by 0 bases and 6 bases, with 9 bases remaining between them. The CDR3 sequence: CSARETSPEQYF. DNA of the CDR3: TGCAGTGCTAGAGAAACTAGTCCCGAGCAGTACTTC.

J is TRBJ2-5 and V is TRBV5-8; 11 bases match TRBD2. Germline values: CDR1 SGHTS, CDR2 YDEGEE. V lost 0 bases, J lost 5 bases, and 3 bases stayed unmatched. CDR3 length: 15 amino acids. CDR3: CASSLELAGAETQYF. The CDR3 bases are TGTGCCAGCAGCTTGGAACTAGCGGGAGCTGAGACCCAGTACTTC. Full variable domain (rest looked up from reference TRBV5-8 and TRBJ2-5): EAGVTQSPTHLIKTRGQQATLRCSPISGHTSVYWYQQALGLGLQFLLWYDEGEERNRGNFPPRFSGRQFPNYSSELNVNALELEDSALYLCASSLELAGAETQYFGPGTRLLVL.

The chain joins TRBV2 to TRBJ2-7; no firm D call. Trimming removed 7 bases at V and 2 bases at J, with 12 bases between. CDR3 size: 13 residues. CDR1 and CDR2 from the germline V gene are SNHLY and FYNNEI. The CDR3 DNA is TGTGCCAGCAAGGGTCACAGAACCTACGAGCAGTACTTC. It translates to CASKGHRTYEQYF.

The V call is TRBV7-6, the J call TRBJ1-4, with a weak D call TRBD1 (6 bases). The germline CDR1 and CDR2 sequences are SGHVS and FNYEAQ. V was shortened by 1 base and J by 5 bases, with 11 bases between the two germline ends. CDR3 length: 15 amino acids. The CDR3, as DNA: TGTGCCAGCAGCTTAGGGGGCAGGGGCAATGAAAAACTGTTTTTT. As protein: CASSLGGRGNEKLFF.

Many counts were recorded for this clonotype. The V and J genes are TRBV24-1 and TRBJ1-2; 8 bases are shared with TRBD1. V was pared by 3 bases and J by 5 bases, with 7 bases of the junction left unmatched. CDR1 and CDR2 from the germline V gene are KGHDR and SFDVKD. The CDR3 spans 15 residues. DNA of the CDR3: TGTGCCACCAGTGATGCGGGACAGGCCCCGTATGGCTACACCTTC. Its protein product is CATSDAGQAPYGYTF.

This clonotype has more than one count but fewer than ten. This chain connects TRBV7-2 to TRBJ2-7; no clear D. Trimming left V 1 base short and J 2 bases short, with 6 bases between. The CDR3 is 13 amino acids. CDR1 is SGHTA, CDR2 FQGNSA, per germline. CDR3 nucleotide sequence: TGTGCCAGCAGCTTAGTACATGCCTACGAGCAGTACTTC. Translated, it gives CASSLVHAYEQYF.